This TCR beta chain comes out of a study of OX40 agonist ivuxolimab in advanced cancers. Study-wide context: Patients received ivuxolimab, an agonistic anti-OX40 (CD134) antibody. Enrolled patients in dose escalation had cancers that were hepatocellular carcinoma, melanoma, renal cell or head and neck cancer. Study results and caveats: CD4+ and CD8+ T cells in blood underwent clonal expansion by week 6 at 0.1 to 3.0 mg/kg. Determination of antigen specificity was not performed for the expanded peripheral T cells.

The method was immunoSEQ multiplex PCR; TCRdb's version includes in-frame clones alone and lacks a portion of them. The sample has 75,000 to 100,000 clones, around 88% seen once; the top ten hold over 0.4%. The V end lost 2 bases, the J end lost 9 bases, and 20 bases lay between the germline ends. This CDR3 is 15 amino acids long. Germline V gene sequence: CDR1 MGHRA, CDR2 YSYEKL. Of note for this clone: What it recognizes is unknown.

This sequence originates from an adult with an advanced solid tumor such as melanoma, head and neck, liver or kidney cancer. Sequenced here: CD4+ or CD8+ T cells sorted from blood, sampled in a trial of the OX40 agonist ivuxolimab. V and J are TRBV4-1 and TRBJ2-7; D unresolved. The CDR3 nucleotides are TGCGCCAGCAGCCAACCTACCCGGGCTCGGAAGGGGCAGTACTTC. Its translation is CASSQPTRARKGQYF.